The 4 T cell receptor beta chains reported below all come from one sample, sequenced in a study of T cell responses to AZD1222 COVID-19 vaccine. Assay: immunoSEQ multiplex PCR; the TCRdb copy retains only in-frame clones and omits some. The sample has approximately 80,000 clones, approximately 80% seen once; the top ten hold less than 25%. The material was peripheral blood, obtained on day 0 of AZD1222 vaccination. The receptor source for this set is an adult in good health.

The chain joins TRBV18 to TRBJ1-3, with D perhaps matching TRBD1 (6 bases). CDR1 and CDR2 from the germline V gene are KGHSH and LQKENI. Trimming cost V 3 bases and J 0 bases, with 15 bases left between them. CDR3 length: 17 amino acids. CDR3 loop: CASSPQGTTFSGNTIYF. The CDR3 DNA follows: TGTGCCAGCTCACCCCAGGGGACCACCTTCTCTGGAAACACCATATATTTT.

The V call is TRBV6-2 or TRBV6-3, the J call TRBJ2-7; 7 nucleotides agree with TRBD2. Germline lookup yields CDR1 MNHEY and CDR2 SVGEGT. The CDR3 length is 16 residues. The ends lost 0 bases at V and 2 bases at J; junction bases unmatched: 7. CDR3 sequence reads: CASSYSTAGATYEQYF. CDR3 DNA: TGTGCCAGCAGTTACTCGACCGCGGGAGCGACCTACGAGCAGTACTTC.

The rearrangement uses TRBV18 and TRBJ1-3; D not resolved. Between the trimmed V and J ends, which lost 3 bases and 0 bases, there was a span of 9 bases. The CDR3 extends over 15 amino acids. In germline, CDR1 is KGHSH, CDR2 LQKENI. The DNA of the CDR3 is TGTGCCAGCTCACCGACGGTAACCTCTGGAAACACCATATATTTT. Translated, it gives CASSPTVTSGNTIYF. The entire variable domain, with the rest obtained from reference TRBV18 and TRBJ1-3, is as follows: NAGVMQNPRHLVRRRGQEARLRCSPMKGHSHVYWYRQLPEEGLKFMVYLQKENIIDESGMPKERFSAEFPKEGPSILRIQQVVRGDSAAYFCASSPTVTSGNTIYFGEGSWLTVV.

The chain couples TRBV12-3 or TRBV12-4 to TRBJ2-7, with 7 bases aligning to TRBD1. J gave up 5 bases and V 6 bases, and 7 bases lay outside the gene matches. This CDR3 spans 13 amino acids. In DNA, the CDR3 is TGTGCCAGCAGCCCGAGACAGGGACACGAGCAGTACTTC. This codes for CASSPRQGHEQYF.